Listed here are 24 T cell receptor beta chains from one sample, sequenced in a study of blood T cell repertoires in COVID-19. Assay used: immunoSEQ multiplex PCR; TCRdb lists only in-frame clones, some missing. The sample carries fewer than 400,000 clones, about 91% recorded once. Sequencing was carried out using PBMCs or T cells enriched from blood (not recorded which). Source of these receptors: a woman aged 18 to 35 who had recovered from COVID-19.

This chain links TRBV27 with TRBJ1-5; TRBD1 is a possible D gene (6 bases). The CDR3 contains 15 residues. Trimming removed 5 bases from V and 7 bases from J, with 18 bases in between. Germline CDR1 reads MNHEY; CDR2 reads SMNVEV (reference sequence). The CDR3 nucleotides are TGTGCCAGCAGTCAGCTGCAGGGGTTCGGGCAGCCCCAGCATTTT. Translated, it gives CASSQLQGFGQPQHF.

The chain is built from TRBV14 and TRBJ2-7; 9 bases fit TRBD2. CDR1 and CDR2 from the germline V gene are SGHDN and FVKESK. The junction had 4 bases not matched to a gene; V was cut back by 4 bases and J by 3 bases. The CDR3 consists of 14 residues. CDR3 loop: CASSPTSGYYEQYF. The CDR3 bases are TGTGCCAGCAGCCCGACTAGCGGCTACTACGAGCAGTACTTC.

This rearrangement joins TRBV19 to TRBJ1-1; a weak D match, TRBD1 (6 bases). Trimming took off 6 bases at V and 5 bases at J, with 10 bases between the two ends. This CDR3 region has 12 residues. Per the germline V gene, CDR1 is LNHDA and CDR2 is SQIVND (reference sequence). As DNA, the CDR3 is TGTGCCAGTAGACCAGGGGAGACTGAAGCTTTCTTT. Protein product: CASRPGETEAFF.

J is TRBJ1-2 and V is TRBV6-1; 9 bases align to TRBD1. With V trimmed by 0 bases and J by 10 bases, 9 bases remained unmatched. The CDR3 runs to 15 residues. Germline V gene sequence: CDR1 MNHNS, CDR2 SASEGT. CDR3 nucleotide sequence: TGTGCCAGCAGTGAAGCTTGGGGGACAGGGTTTCTCTACACCTTC. This sequence encodes CASSEAWGTGFLYTF.

This clone was found a few times. The V and J genes are TRBV3-1 (or the pseudogene TRBV3-2) and TRBJ1-4, with D possibly matching TRBD1 (5 bases). The CDR3 spans 16 residues. Germline CDR1 is LGHDT and CDR2 is YNNKEL (reference sequence). Trimming took off 1 base at V and 8 bases at J, with 17 bases between the two ends. CDR3 coding DNA: TGTGCCAGCAGCCAAGGACAGTACCGAAATGGGGAAAAACTGTTTTTT. This translates into CASSQGQYRNGEKLFF.

This clone was seen once. CDR3 nucleotide sequence: TGTGCCAGCAGCCACGGAGGGGGCCACAATGAGCAGTTCTTC. It is translated as CASSHGGGHNEQFF. This sequence joins TRBV14 and TRBJ2-1; D is perhaps TRBD1 (7 bases). Per the germline V gene, CDR1 is SGHDN and CDR2 is FVKESK. The CDR3 length is 14 residues. V lost 3 bases and J lost 5, with 11 bases in between.

For the CDR3, the DNA is TGTGCCAGCAGTTTGAATCCTCGGGCTTTCTTT. Protein sequence: CASSLNPRAFF. The chain uses TRBV12-3 or TRBV12-4 and TRBJ1-1; D is uncertain. This CDR3 contains 11 residues. The V gene lost 3 bases and the J gene lost 11 bases, with 10 bases spanning the gap.

V gene TRBV19 combines with J gene TRBJ1-2, with 7 bases matching TRBD1. The CDR3 has 14 amino acids. The germline CDR1 and CDR2 sequences are LNHDA and SQIVND (reference sequence). Trimming at V came to 4 bases and at J to 6 bases, leaving 8 bases not matched to a gene. CDR3: CASSTQTGRDGYTF. As DNA, the CDR3 is TGTGCCAGTAGTACCCAGACAGGGAGAGATGGCTACACCTTC.

V and J are TRBV30 and TRBJ2-7, with 7 positions matching TRBD1. Germline CDR1 is GTSNPN and CDR2 is SVGIG (reference sequence). This CDR3 region has 14 residues. The ends lost 3 bases at V and 2 bases at J; junction bases unmatched: 7. This CDR3 is CAWRGTGATYEQYF. The CDR3 DNA follows: TGTGCCTGGAGGGGAACAGGGGCTACCTACGAGCAGTACTTC. The full variable domain, in which reference TRBV30 and TRBJ2-7 provide the parts outside the CDR3, is SQTIHQWPATLVQPVGSPLSLECTVEGTSNPNLYWYRQAAGRGLQLLFYSVGIGQISSEVPQNLSASRPQDRQFILSSKKLLLSDSGFYLCAWRGTGATYEQYFGPGTRLTVT.

The chain combines TRBV18 with TRBJ1-6, with D perhaps matching TRBD1 (5 bases). The CDR3 runs to 18 residues. CDR1 KGHSH and CDR2 LQKENI come from the germline V gene. V lost 2 bases and J lost 0, with 14 bases in between. CDR3 in amino acids: CASSPSGELGSYNSPLHF. The DNA of the CDR3 is TGTGCCAGCTCACCATCGGGGGAGCTTGGCTCCTATAATTCACCCCTCCACTTT.

J is TRBJ1-6 and V is TRBV4-2; 8 nucleotides align to TRBD1. Germline CDR1 LGHNA, CDR2 YNFKEQ. The CDR3 runs 17 residues. V gave up 4 bases and J gave up 3 bases; unmatched junction bases: 8. The DNA for the CDR3 is TGTGCCAGCAGCCCGAAAACGACAGGGGACTATAATTCACCCCTCCACTTT. Amino acid sequence: CASSPKTTGDYNSPLHF.

The V call is TRBV27, the J call TRBJ1-5; D unresolved. CDR1 MNHEY and CDR2 SMNVEV come from the germline V gene (reference sequence). Trimming stripped 3 bases from V and 5 bases from J, with 8 bases between. The CDR3 has 13 amino acids. Here the CDR3 reads CASSFDEDQPQHF. Here the CDR3 DNA reads TGTGCCAGCAGTTTTGACGAGGATCAGCCCCAGCATTTT.

This clone was counted a few times. As the CDR3 is not closed by the conserved phenylalanine or tryptophan, this likely results from a read error. The DNA is omitted, as the CDR3 cannot be located on it reliably, and the CDR3 follows TCRdb's listing. The gene calls are TRBV3-1 (or the pseudogene TRBV3-2) and TRBJ2-7; TRBD2 is the table's D call, not checked against the DNA. Per germline, CDR1 LGHDT and CDR2 YNNKEL (reference sequence). Including both end residues, the CDR3 is 8 amino acids long. The CDR3: CASSQTNP.

This chain joins TRBV27 and TRBJ2-5; 12 bases line up with TRBD2. The CDR3 is 16 residues long. CDR1 is MNHEY, CDR2 SMNVEV, per germline (reference sequence). V gave up 8 bases and J gave up 5 bases; unmatched junction bases: 12. CDR3 bases: TGTGCCAGCCCACTTTCTAGCGGGGGGGCCGCTGAGACCCAGTACTTC. Protein product: CASPLSSGGAAETQYF.

The chain joins TRBV25-1 to TRBJ2-1, with TRBD2 as a possible D gene (7 bases). From germline, CDR1 is MGHDK and CDR2 SYGVNS. CDR3 length: 14 amino acids. V lost 6 bases, J lost 2 bases, and 11 bases lay in between. The CDR3 DNA follows: TGTGCCAGCAGGCGGGGGCCAGCCTACAATGAGCAGTTCTTC. This translates into CASRRGPAYNEQFF.

The chain recombines TRBV23-1 with TRBJ1-3, with D possibly TRBD1 on 6 matching bases. TRBV23-1 is an ORF, and what it does is uncertain. The CDR3 covers 16 residues. The ends were cut back, 4 bases at V and 4 bases at J, with 17 bases in the middle. The CDR3, as DNA: TGCGCCAGCAGTCCTAGCCAGGGGTCAGTGGGAAACACCATATATTTT. This codes for CASSPSQGSVGNTIYF.

The rearrangement uses TRBV20-1 and TRBJ1-5; no definite D call. Trimming took off 3 bases at V and 5 bases at J, with 23 bases between the two ends. This CDR3 has 17 residues. In germline, CDR1 is DFQATT, CDR2 SNEGSKA (reference sequence). CDR3: CSASRASGSTKDQPQHF. CDR3 in DNA: TGCAGTGCTAGTAGGGCTTCCGGGAGCACCAAGGATCAGCCCCAGCATTTT.

The rearrangement uses TRBV2 and TRBJ1-1, with a tentative D call TRBD1 (5 bases). V was shortened by 5 bases and J by 0 bases, with 7 bases between the two germline ends. CDR3 length equals 13 residues. Germline loops: CDR1 SNHLY, CDR2 FYNNEI. The CDR3 reads CASSQDMNTEAFF. The CDR3 nucleotides read TGTGCCAGCAGTCAGGACATGAACACTGAAGCTTTCTTT.

This chain links TRBV9 with TRBJ2-3, with 10 bases aligning to TRBD2. This CDR3 has 16 amino acids. J lost 4 bases, V lost 3 bases, and 8 bases had no gene match. Germline-derived CDR1 and CDR2 are SGDLS and YYNGEE. DNA of the CDR3: TGTGCCAGCAGCGCAGTCATAGCGGGGGGCTCAGATACGCAGTATTTT. Protein product: CASSAVIAGGSDTQYF.

The chain employs TRBV21-1 and TRBJ1-2; TRBD1, the table's D call, was not compared with the DNA. TRBV21-1 is a documented pseudogene. CDR3 length: 16 residues. CDR3 nucleotides: TGTGCCAGCAGCAAATACGACACAGGTTCGATTTATGGCTACACCTTC. Translated: CASSKYDTGSIYGYTF.

The V call is TRBV5-4, the J call TRBJ2-3; TRBD2 might be the D (5 bases). Deletions cut 0 bases from V and 1 base from J, with 6 bases between. The CDR3 loop spans 14 amino acids. Germline V gene sequence: CDR1 SGHNT, CDR2 YYREEE (reference sequence). The CDR3 region is CASSLASRTDTQYF. In DNA form, the CDR3 reads TGTGCCAGCAGCTTGGCTAGCCGCACAGATACGCAGTATTTT.

The J gene is TRBJ1-5, the V gene TRBV5-8; D is perhaps TRBD1 (6 bases). The germline V and J ends were trimmed by 0 bases and 0 bases, with 10 bases remaining between them. Germline-derived CDR1 and CDR2 are SGHTS and YDEGEE. The CDR3 covers 16 residues. This CDR3 is CASSLDTGYSNQPQHF. The CDR3 bases are TGTGCCAGCAGCTTGGATACAGGGTATAGCAATCAGCCCCAGCATTTT.

The rearrangement joins TRBV11-2 to TRBJ2-7, with D possibly matching TRBD1 (6 bases). CDR1 is SGHAT and CDR2 is FQNNGV in the germline V gene. V shed 2 bases and J shed 2 bases, with 10 bases lying between them. CDR3 length: 14 residues. The CDR3 protein is CASSLIGQTYEQYF. Here the CDR3 DNA reads TGTGCCAGCAGCTTAATCGGACAGACCTACGAGCAGTACTTC.

The rearrangement links TRBV2 to TRBJ1-5; 7 bases align to TRBD1. Germline trimming cut 6 bases from V and 6 bases from J; bases unmatched to any gene: 14. The germline gives CDR1 SNHLY, CDR2 FYNNEI. This CDR3 spans 16 amino acids. This CDR3 is CASSAHTGDRSQPQHF. The CDR3 DNA sequence: TGTGCCAGCAGCGCCCATACAGGGGATAGGAGTCAGCCCCAGCATTTT.